Below are 25 T cell receptor beta chains sequenced from a single sample in a study of T cell responses to AZD1222 COVID-19 vaccine. Method: immunoSEQ multiplex PCR; TCRdb's copy keeps in-frame clones and lacks some. The data hold around 140,000 clones, with approximately 93% observed a single time. Sequenced here: peripheral blood, sampled after recovery from COVID-19. The source is an adult who had recovered from COVID-19.

The chain recombines TRBV7-3 with TRBJ2-1; possible D gene TRBD1, 6 bases. This CDR3 has 15 amino acids. Between the trimmed V and J ends, which lost 1 base and 4 bases, there was a span of 11 bases. Germline lookup yields CDR1 SGHTA and CDR2 FQGTGA. The chain's CDR3 is CASSLMGARYNEQFF. The CDR3 coding sequence is TGTGCCAGCAGCTTAATGGGGGCTAGGTACAATGAGCAGTTCTTC.

This clone was seen a single time. The chain recombines TRBV28 with TRBJ2-2; the match to TRBD1 covers 8 bases. Germline V gene data show CDR1 as MDHEN and CDR2 as SYDVKM. V trimming: 1 base; J trimming: 3 bases; junction bases outside the gene matches: 7. CDR3 size: 17 residues. CDR3 in DNA: TGTGCCAGCAGTTTATCGGTTGGGACAGGCGACACCGGGGAGCTGTTTTTT. Translated, it gives CASSLSVGTGDTGELFF.

This clone has a single count. The chain joins TRBV5-1 to TRBJ2-3, with D perhaps TRBD1 (7 bases). Germline V gives CDR1 SGHRS, CDR2 YFSETQ. The V end lost 0 bases, the J end lost 2 bases, and 19 bases lay between the germline ends. The CDR3 is made up of 18 amino acids. The chain's CDR3 is CASSLVGGQATLTDTQYF. The CDR3 DNA reads as TGCGCCAGCAGCTTGGTGGGAGGACAGGCGACTCTCACAGATACGCAGTATTTT.

The chain carries TRBV9 and TRBJ1-6, with a possible D match to TRBD1 (5 bases). V shed 0 bases and J shed 7 bases, with 11 bases lying between them. The CDR3 length is 15 residues. Per the germline V gene, CDR1 is SGDLS and CDR2 is YYNGEE. The CDR3: CASSVAPGLNSPLHF. The CDR3 DNA reads as TGTGCCAGCAGCGTAGCTCCAGGGCTCAATTCACCCCTCCACTTT. The full variable domain, with the rest looked up from reference TRBV9 and TRBJ1-6, is DSGVTQTPKHLITATGQRVTLRCSPRSGDLSVYWYQQSLDQGLQFLIQYYNGEERAKGNILERFSAQQFPDLHSELNLSSLELGDSALYFCASSVAPGLNSPLHFGNGTRLTVT.

The rearrangement links TRBV13 to TRBJ2-2; D tentatively fits TRBD1 or TRBD2 (7 bases each). Germline V lookup: CDR1 PRHDT, CDR2 FYEKMQ (reference sequence). CDR3 length equals 17 residues. Trimming cost V 5 bases and J 5 bases, with 21 bases left between them. CDR3 sequence reads: CASSTRTRGRGTGELFF. CDR3 sequence (DNA): TGTGCCAGCAGCACACGGACTAGGGGGCGGGGGACCGGGGAGCTGTTTTTT. The full variable domain, completed using reference TRBV13 and TRBJ2-2, is AAGVIQSPRHLIKEKRETATLKCYPIPRHDTVYWYQQGPGQDPQFLISFYEKMQSDKGSIPDRFSAQQFSDYHSELNMSSLELGDSALYFCASSTRTRGRGTGELFFGEGSRLTVL.

The chain couples TRBV27 to TRBJ2-1, with TRBD1 matching 9 bases. The CDR3 loop spans 17 amino acids. CDR1 is MNHEY, CDR2 SMNVEV, per germline (reference sequence). Trimming removed 3 bases from V and 6 bases from J; junction bases left unmatched: 12. The CDR3 is CASSFTGGVTTSNEQFF. CDR3 DNA sequence: TGTGCCAGCAGTTTCACAGGGGGCGTCACAACAAGCAATGAGCAGTTCTTC.

The chain links TRBV27 to TRBJ1-6; perhaps TRBD1 as D (5 bases). V was shortened by 5 bases and J by 4 bases, with 12 bases between the two germline ends. Per the germline V gene, CDR1 is MNHEY and CDR2 is SMNVEV (reference sequence). The CDR3 is made up of 15 amino acids. CDR3 loop: CASSIRDPYNSPLHF. The DNA for the CDR3 is TGTGCCAGCAGTATCCGGGACCCTTATAATTCACCCCTCCACTTT.

The chain is built from TRBV27 and TRBJ2-7; TRBD1 might be the D (6 bases). V was trimmed by 5 bases and J by 2 bases, leaving 16 bases between them. CDR1 and CDR2 from the germline V gene are MNHEY and SMNVEV (reference sequence). CDR3 size: 15 residues. CDR3 in amino acids: CASSRTGIVPYEQYF. In DNA, the CDR3 is TGTGCCAGCAGTCGTACAGGGATTGTCCCCTACGAGCAGTACTTC.

The chain is built from TRBV4-2 and TRBJ2-5, with 12 bases matching TRBD2. V dropped 1 base and J dropped 4; count of bases not matched to a gene: 7. CDR1 and CDR2 from the germline V gene are LGHNA and YNFKEQ. This CDR3 has 17 residues. The CDR3: CASSQAASGLAGETQYF. CDR3 DNA sequence: TGTGCCAGCAGCCAAGCAGCCTCGGGACTAGCGGGAGAGACCCAGTACTTC.

This chain joins TRBV5-1 and TRBJ1-2, with D unclear. Germline V gene sequence: CDR1 SGHRS, CDR2 YFSETQ. V was cut by 0 bases and J by 7 bases, with 16 bases left in between. This CDR3 spans 15 amino acids. In DNA, the CDR3 is TGCGCCAGCAGCTTGGAGTCGGCGTTAAGTGGTGGCTACACCTTC. Its protein product is CASSLESALSGGYTF.

For the CDR3, the DNA is TGTGCCAGCACTACAGGGGAACGGGAGCAGTACTTC. As protein: CASTTGEREQYF. J is TRBJ2-7 and V is TRBV7-9; 7 bases align to TRBD1. Germline V CDR1 and CDR2: SEHNR, FQNEAQ (reference sequence). This CDR3 spans 12 amino acids. V trimming: 7 bases; J trimming: 7 bases; junction bases outside the gene matches: 7.

The CDR3 bases are TGCAGCCCCGGTGGGGCAGCAACTAATGAAAAACTGTTTTTT. Translation gives CSPGGAATNEKLFF. This chain uses TRBV29-1 with TRBJ1-4, with TRBD1 as a possible D gene (5 bases). This CDR3 comprises 14 residues. The V end lost 8 bases, the J end lost 0 bases, and 13 bases lay between the germline ends. Germline V CDR1 and CDR2: SQVTM, ANQGSEA.

The V gene is TRBV6-6, the J gene TRBJ2-7; D not resolved. The CDR3 length is 16 residues. Trimming cost V 6 bases and J 3 bases, with 21 bases left between them. The germline V gene has CDR1 MNHNY and CDR2 SVGAGI (reference sequence). The CDR3 spells CASSYRSSRLGYEQYF. The CDR3 DNA is TGTGCCAGCAGCTACCGGTCGTCCCGACTTGGCTACGAGCAGTACTTC.

The chain combines TRBV19 with TRBJ2-3; 12 bases fit TRBD2. V shed 5 bases and J 2 bases; nucleotides not matched to a gene: 8. Germline V gene sequence: CDR1 LNHDA, CDR2 SQIVND (reference sequence). The length of the CDR3 is 17 residues. CDR3 bases: TGTGCCAGTAGTCCTCGGACTAGCGGGGCTTCCACAGATACGCAGTATTTT. It yields the protein CASSPRTSGASTDTQYF. The full variable domain, its missing parts supplied by reference TRBV19 and TRBJ2-3, is DGGITQSPKYLFRKEGQNVTLSCEQNLNHDAMYWYRQDPGQGLRLIYYSQIVNDFQKGDIAEGYSVSREKKESFPLTVTSAQKNPTAFYLCASSPRTSGASTDTQYFGPGTRLTVL.

The J gene is TRBJ1-5, the V gene TRBV19; D unclear. CDR3 length equals 16 residues. Trimming stripped 7 bases from V and 1 base from J, with 17 bases between. Germline-derived CDR1 and CDR2 are LNHDA and SQIVND (reference sequence). The CDR3 is CASTTEAGWSNQPQHF. The DNA for the CDR3 is TGTGCCAGTACTACCGAAGCGGGATGGAGCAATCAGCCCCAGCATTTT.

This clone was counted a single time. The chain uses TRBV5-1 and TRBJ2-2; 14 bases are a match to TRBD2. Germline values: CDR1 SGHRS, CDR2 YFSETQ. The CDR3 is made up of 17 amino acids. Trimming removed 4 bases from V and 1 base from J; junction bases left unmatched: 3. CDR3 residues: CASSPGLAGVNTGELFF. For the CDR3, the DNA is TGCGCCAGCAGCCCGGGACTAGCGGGAGTGAACACCGGGGAGCTGTTTTTT.

The chain recombines TRBV5-1 with TRBJ2-5; D gene ambiguous. CDR3 size: 16 residues. Trimming removed 0 bases at V and 0 bases at J, with 12 bases between. Germline CDR1 and CDR2: SGHRS and YFSETQ. Written as DNA, the CDR3 is TGCGCCAGCAGCTTGGGGTCGCCGACGGACCAAGAGACCCAGTACTTC. Residues: CASSLGSPTDQETQYF.

The chain has TRBV4-2 and TRBJ1-4; no definite D call. Germline V gene lookup returns CDR1 LGHNA and CDR2 YNFKEQ. The CDR3 runs 18 residues. Trimming shortened V by 0 bases and J by 1 base, and 15 bases separated the two germline ends. This chain's CDR3 is CASSQENAGVRTNEKLFF. CDR3 nucleotides: TGTGCCAGCAGCCAAGAAAACGCCGGGGTTCGAACTAATGAAAAACTGTTTTTT.

V is TRBV5-5 and J is TRBJ2-1, with 9 nucleotides matching TRBD1. V was clipped by 2 bases and J by 2 bases; unmatched bases: 8. The CDR3 is made up of 17 amino acids. Germline-derived CDR1 and CDR2 are SGHKS and YYEKEE (reference sequence). For the CDR3, the DNA is TGTGCCAGCAGCTTTGGCGGGACAGGGACCCCCTACAATGAGCAGTTCTTC. Translation: CASSFGGTGTPYNEQFF.

V usage is TRBV4-1 and J usage is TRBJ1-1, with D possibly TRBD1 on 5 matching bases. The germline V and J ends were trimmed by 3 bases and 0 bases, with 14 bases remaining between them. CDR3 size: 16 residues. In germline, CDR1 is MGHRA, CDR2 YSYEKL. CDR3 protein: CASSQGRAGMNTEAFF. The DNA for the CDR3 is TGCGCCAGCAGCCAGGGGAGGGCAGGGATGAACACTGAAGCTTTCTTT.

This clone was seen just once. Mismatch with germline at one junction end may stem from a read error. The chain is built from TRBV4-1 and TRBJ2-1, with D unclear. Per the germline V gene, CDR1 is MGHRA and CDR2 is YSYEKL. The CDR3 is 15 residues long. The DNA for the CDR3 is TGCGCCAGCACCCAATATCCCGTATCCTACAATGAGCAGTTCTTC. Translation gives CASTQYPVSYNEQFF.

This chain connects TRBV9 to TRBJ1-2, with TRBD1 matching over 7 bases. CDR3 length: 14 residues. V lost 0 bases, J lost 8 bases, and 7 bases stayed unmatched. Per the germline V gene, CDR1 is SGDLS and CDR2 is YYNGEE. The CDR3 reads CASSVAPEGAGYTF. CDR3 nucleotides: TGTGCCAGCAGCGTAGCTCCGGAGGGGGCGGGCTACACCTTC.

This chain uses TRBV29-1 with TRBJ1-2; 10 nucleotides agree with TRBD1. V lost 4 bases to trimming and J lost 5 bases; unmatched junction nucleotides: 7. The CDR3 length is 14 residues. Germline V CDR1 and CDR2: SQVTM, ANQGSEA. DNA for the CDR3: TGCAGCGTTGGAGGGACAGGGGATGGATATGGCTACACCTTC. This encodes CSVGGTGDGYGYTF.

The V gene is TRBV12-3 or TRBV12-4, the J gene TRBJ2-5; D unresolved. V lost 1 base to trimming and J lost 2 bases, with 5 bases between them. This CDR3 comprises 13 residues. The CDR3 DNA follows: TGTGCCAGCAGTTTAGGGTTTCAAGAGACCCAGTACTTC. Its translation is CASSLGFQETQYF.

J is TRBJ2-7 and V is TRBV7-9; D possibly corresponds to TRBD1 (6 bases). The length of the CDR3 is 16 residues. The V end lost 5 bases, the J end lost 0 bases, and 17 bases lay between the germline ends. The germline V gene encodes CDR1 SEHNR and CDR2 FQNEAQ (reference sequence). DNA for the CDR3: TGTGCCAGCAGCCCCCCAACAGGGATTAACTCCTACGAGCAGTACTTC. It specifies CASSPPTGINSYEQYF.